The clone carrying this TCR beta chain was counted at least ten times. Participants were aged about 18 to 95 years, lived in 24 US areas, and enrolled virtually. The study assigned cohorts using participant-reported clinical history. As originally analysed: Reference gene primer amplification gave estimated nucleated cell counts. Sequencing used immunoSEQ multiplex PCR; TCRdb keeps in-frame clones, though not all of them. V and J calls and clone size are copied from that table; D and trimming were computed from the DNA. The data show more than 200,000 clones, over 70% seen once. These data belong to a study of blood T cell repertoires in COVID-19. Study overall: Sources were T cells, B-cell-depleted T cells, or PBMCs; the material itself was cDNA or gDNA.

With V trimmed by 3 bases and J by 2 bases, 2 bases remained unmatched. CDR3 size: 14 residues. Germline CDR1 DFQATT, CDR2 SNEGSKA (reference sequence). This rearrangement joins TRBV20-1 to TRBJ1-5, with TRBD1 matching 9 bases. The TCR comes from a woman aged 25 to 39 who had been exposed to COVID-19. The sequenced sample consisted of PBMCs or T cells enriched from blood (not recorded which). CDR3 sequence reads: CSASTGGRNQPQHF. CDR3 nucleotides: TGCAGTGCTAGTACAGGGGGCCGCAATCAGCCCCAGCATTTT.